This T cell receptor (beta chain) came from a study of cytotoxic CD8 clonotypes in ibrutinib-treated CLL. Study-level results: T-cell clonality at baseline went above that of age-matched healthy donors and rose and fell with circulating CD8+ T-cell counts.

This clone has just a few counts. The antigen is unknown. Per germline, CDR1 KGHSH and CDR2 LQKENI. V dropped 1 base and J dropped 1 base, with 10 bases sitting between them. CDR3 length equals 15 residues. This table comes from immunoSEQ multiplex PCR, and its TCRdb copy is limited to in-frame clones, with some not included. The sample yields approximately 200,000 clones, 72% seen once. Sequencing used PBMCs, obtained after 24 months of ibrutinib treatment. The TCR originated in a human donor with chronic lymphocytic leukemia. The chain uses TRBV18 and TRBJ1-1; D gene uncertain. This CDR3 is CASSPQIVPNTEAFF. DNA of the CDR3: TGTGCCAGCTCACCACAAATTGTACCGAACACTGAAGCTTTCTTT.